Below, 15 T cell receptor beta chains from the same sample are listed, as sequenced in a study of response to subunit inactivated influenza vaccine. TCRdb passed the RT-PCR reads through MiXCR, listing each CDR3 protein once. Among about 170,000 distinct CDR3 sequences listed, 9.5% to 15% were seen once. These data also formed part of another study, on T cells expressing NK-cell markers. From that paper: Generation of TCR beta cDNA was performed by 5'RACE template switching incorporating UMIs.

The specimen comprised CD8+ T cells sorted from PBMCs, sampled 11 to 12 days after vaccination. Receptors originate from a man aged 45-65 years who received an inactivated influenza vaccine.

The V and J genes are TRBV7-9 and TRBJ2-5, with 9 bases identical to TRBD1. J gave up 1 base and V 5 bases, and 5 bases lay outside the gene matches. Per the germline V gene, CDR1 is SEHNR and CDR2 is FQNEAQ (reference sequence). This CDR3 has 15 residues. The CDR3 loop reads CASSRGTGIQETQYF. The CDR3 bases are TGTGCCAGCAGCCGAGGGACAGGGATCCAAGAGACCCAGTACTTC.

This clonotype was seen only a few times. This sequence joins TRBV6-2 or TRBV6-3 and TRBJ2-1, with 7 bases aligning to TRBD2. Germline V gene data show CDR1 as MNHEY and CDR2 as SVGEGT. CDR3 length: 15 residues. V shed 4 bases and J 7 bases; nucleotides not matched to a gene: 10. The CDR3, as DNA: TGTGCCAGCAGTTTAGAAGCGGGGACCTGGAATGAGCAGTTCTTC. Protein sequence: CASSLEAGTWNEQFF.

This rearrangement joins TRBV6-6 to TRBJ2-7, with D perhaps assigned TRBD1 or TRBD2 (5 bases each). This CDR3 spans 13 amino acids. The V gene's germline CDR1 is MNHNY and CDR2 SVGAGI (reference sequence). Deletions cut 2 bases from V and 5 bases from J, with 10 bases between. CDR3 in amino acids: CASSYLGTDEQYF. CDR3 bases: TGTGCCAGCAGTTACCTGGGGACGGACGAGCAGTACTTC.

This clonotype was observed a handful of times. This chain links TRBV2 with TRBJ2-1; TRBD1 is a possible D gene (6 bases). CDR1 SNHLY and CDR2 FYNNEI come from the germline V gene. The CDR3 spans 14 residues. The V and J ends lost 3 bases and 3 bases respectively, with 9 bases between them. CDR3 region: CASSDLDSYNEQFF. The CDR3 bases are TGTGCCAGCAGTGATCTGGACAGCTACAATGAGCAGTTCTTC.

This clonotype has a handful of counts. The rearrangement links TRBV4-1 to TRBJ2-7, with TRBD2 matching 11 bases. Germline-derived CDR1 and CDR2 are MGHRA and YSYEKL. The CDR3 covers 17 residues. V lost 0 bases, J lost 2 bases, and 6 bases stayed unmatched. The DNA of the CDR3 is TGCGCCAGCAGCCAAGAGTGGGGGACTAGCGGAACCTACGAGCAGTACTTC. It encodes CASSQEWGTSGTYEQYF.

The V call is TRBV4-1, the J call TRBJ2-7; 11 bases align to TRBD1. Trimming took 4 bases from V and 4 from J; bases not matched to a gene: 3. In germline, CDR1 is MGHRA, CDR2 YSYEKL. This CDR3 contains 14 residues. The CDR3 loop reads CASSRDRGLYEQYF. The CDR3 DNA follows: TGCGCCAGCAGCCGGGACAGGGGGTTATACGAGCAGTACTTC.

This clonotype occurred many times. The rearrangement uses TRBV11-2 and TRBJ1-2; weak D call: TRBD1 (6 bases). Germline CDR1 SGHAT, CDR2 FQNNGV. Trimming removed 3 bases at V and 2 bases at J, with 7 bases between. The CDR3 totals 13 residues. In nucleotides, the CDR3 is TGTGCCAGCAGCTTCGGGACAAACTATGGCTACACCTTC. Protein: CASSFGTNYGYTF.

This clonotype has only a few counts. The V gene is TRBV27, the J gene TRBJ2-3; unclear D gene. Looked up from germline, CDR1 is MNHEY and CDR2 is SMNVEV (reference sequence). The CDR3 runs to 14 residues. The V end was cut by 1 base, the J end by 0 bases, with 5 bases between. This CDR3 is CASSLFPSTDTQYF. For the CDR3, the DNA is TGTGCCAGCAGTTTATTTCCTAGCACAGATACGCAGTATTTT.

This clonotype occurred a few times. V is TRBV4-2 and J is TRBJ1-5; 7 bases map to TRBD1. Germline assignment: CDR1 LGHNA and CDR2 YNFKEQ. The CDR3 extends over 14 amino acids. Trimming at V came to 0 bases and at J to 5 bases, leaving 1 base not matched to a gene. The CDR3 coding sequence is TGTGCCAGCAGCCAAGAAGGGGGCGATCAGCCCCAGCATTTT. Translated, it gives CASSQEGGDQPQHF.

The chain is built from TRBV4-3 and TRBJ2-3; D perhaps matches TRBD2 (5 bases). CDR1 and CDR2 from the germline V gene are LGHNA and YSLEER. V was pared by 3 bases and J by 2 bases, with 9 bases between. The CDR3 has 14 amino acids. The CDR3 region is CASSQDLATDTQYF. The CDR3 coding sequence is TGCGCCAGCAGCCAGGACCTAGCCACAGATACGCAGTATTTT.

The chain combines TRBV7-2 with TRBJ2-1, with D possibly being TRBD2 (5 bases). CDR1 and CDR2 from the germline V gene are SGHTA and FQGNSA. The V and J ends lost 2 bases and 10 bases respectively, with 24 bases between them. CDR3 size: 17 residues. CDR3 protein: CASSLQARAGPSGEQFF. The CDR3 nucleotides are TGTGCCAGCAGCTTACAAGCCCGGGCAGGACCTTCGGGGGAGCAGTTCTTC.

This clonotype was picked up many times. The chain has TRBV10-3 and TRBJ2-3; 9 nucleotides match TRBD1. V was pared by 8 bases and J by 2 bases, with 17 bases of the junction left unmatched. CDR1 ENHRY and CDR2 SYGVKD come from the germline V gene. The length of the CDR3 is 18 residues. The CDR3 DNA is TGTGCCATCCGGAGGCGGGACAGGGACGTAATCGACACAGATACGCAGTATTTT. Translating it yields CAIRRRDRDVIDTDTQYF.

This rearrangement joins TRBV4-3 to TRBJ2-7; 8 bases align to TRBD2. The V segment lost 0 bases and the J segment 1 base; nucleotides outside the gene matches: 5. The CDR3 totals 16 residues. Germline loops: CDR1 LGHNA, CDR2 YSLEER. CDR3 protein: CASSQEATSGSYEQYF. As DNA, the CDR3 is TGCGCCAGCAGCCAAGAAGCTACTAGCGGTTCCTACGAGCAGTACTTC.

This clonotype occurred many times. The chain uses TRBV2 and TRBJ2-7, with D possibly matching TRBD1 (6 bases). CDR3 length: 15 amino acids. In germline, CDR1 is SNHLY, CDR2 FYNNEI. Trimming removed 8 bases from V and 2 bases from J, with 19 bases in between. The CDR3 loop is CASAHRDIRPYEQYF. The CDR3 region has the DNA TGTGCCAGCGCTCACCGGGACATCCGGCCCTACGAGCAGTACTTC.

The sample holds a few counts of this clonotype. J is TRBJ2-4 and V is TRBV20-1; D possibly corresponds to TRBD2 (5 bases). Germline CDR1 is DFQATT and CDR2 is SNEGSKA (reference sequence). V was trimmed by 0 bases and J by 0 bases, leaving 15 bases between them. The CDR3 runs 17 residues. CDR3 region: CSARDFSVPLAKNIQYF. The DNA for the CDR3 is TGCAGTGCTAGAGATTTTAGCGTTCCACTAGCCAAAAACATTCAGTACTTC.